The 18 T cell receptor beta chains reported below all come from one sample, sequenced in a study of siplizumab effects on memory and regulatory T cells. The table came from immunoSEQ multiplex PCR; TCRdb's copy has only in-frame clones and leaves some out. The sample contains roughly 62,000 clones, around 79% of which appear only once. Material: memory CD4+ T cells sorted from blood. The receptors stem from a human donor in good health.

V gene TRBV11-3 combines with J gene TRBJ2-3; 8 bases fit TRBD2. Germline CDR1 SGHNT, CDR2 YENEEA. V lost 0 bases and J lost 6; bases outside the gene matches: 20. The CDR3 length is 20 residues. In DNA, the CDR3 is TGTGCCAGCAGCTTAGATGCCCAGGGCTTCGGCAGCGGGGGTCGTGATACGCAGTATTTT. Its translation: CASSLDAQGFGSGGRDTQYF.

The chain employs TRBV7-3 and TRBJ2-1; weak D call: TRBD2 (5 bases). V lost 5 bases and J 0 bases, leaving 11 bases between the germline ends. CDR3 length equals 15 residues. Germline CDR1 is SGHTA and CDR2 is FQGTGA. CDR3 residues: CASSVSASSYNEQFF. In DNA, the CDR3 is TGTGCCAGCAGCGTTAGCGCAAGCTCCTACAATGAGCAGTTCTTC.

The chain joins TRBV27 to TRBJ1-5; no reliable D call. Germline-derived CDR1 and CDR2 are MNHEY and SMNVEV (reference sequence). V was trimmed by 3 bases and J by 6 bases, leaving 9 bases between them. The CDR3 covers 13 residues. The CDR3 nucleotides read TGTGCCAGCAGTTTGAGGGAGGGTCAGCCCCAGCATTTT. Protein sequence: CASSLREGQPQHF.

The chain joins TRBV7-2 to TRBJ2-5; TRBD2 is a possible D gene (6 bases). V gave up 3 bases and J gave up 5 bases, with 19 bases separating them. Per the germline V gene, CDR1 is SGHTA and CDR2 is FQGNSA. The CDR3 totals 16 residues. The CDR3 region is CASSFATHRGAETQYF. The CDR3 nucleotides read TGTGCCAGCAGCTTCGCCACACATCGCGGGGCGGAGACCCAGTACTTC.

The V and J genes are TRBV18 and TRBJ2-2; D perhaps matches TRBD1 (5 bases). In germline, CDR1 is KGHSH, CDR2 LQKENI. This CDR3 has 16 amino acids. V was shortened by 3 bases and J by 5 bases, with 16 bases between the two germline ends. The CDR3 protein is CASSPPILSGTGELFF. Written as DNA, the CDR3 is TGTGCCAGCTCACCTCCAATTCTCTCAGGGACCGGGGAGCTGTTTTTT. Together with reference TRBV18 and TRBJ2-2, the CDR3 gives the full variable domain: NAGVMQNPRHLVRRRGQEARLRCSPMKGHSHVYWYRQLPEEGLKFMVYLQKENIIDESGMPKERFSAEFPKEGPSILRIQQVVRGDSAAYFCASSPPILSGTGELFFGEGSRLTVL.

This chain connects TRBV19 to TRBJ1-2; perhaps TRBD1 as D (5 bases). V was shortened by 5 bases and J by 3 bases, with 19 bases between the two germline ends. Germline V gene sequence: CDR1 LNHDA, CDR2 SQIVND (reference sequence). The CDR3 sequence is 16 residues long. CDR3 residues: CASSYTQGGLHYGYTF. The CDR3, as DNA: TGTGCCAGTAGTTATACTCAGGGAGGCCTACACTATGGCTACACCTTC.

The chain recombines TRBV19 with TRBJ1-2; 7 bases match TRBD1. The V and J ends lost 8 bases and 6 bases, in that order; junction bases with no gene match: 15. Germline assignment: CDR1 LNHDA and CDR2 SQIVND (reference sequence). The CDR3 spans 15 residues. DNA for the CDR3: TGTGCCAGTCGAGGACAGGCAGGGGGGGTCGATGGCTACACCTTC. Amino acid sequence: CASRGQAGGVDGYTF.

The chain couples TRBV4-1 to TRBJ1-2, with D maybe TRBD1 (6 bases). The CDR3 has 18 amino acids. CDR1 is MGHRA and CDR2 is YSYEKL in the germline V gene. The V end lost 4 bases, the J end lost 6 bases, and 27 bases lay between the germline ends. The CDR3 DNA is TGCGCCAGCAGCCCGCGCCTGAACCAAAAGGGCAGGGGTAATGGCTACACCTTC. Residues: CASSPRLNQKGRGNGYTF.

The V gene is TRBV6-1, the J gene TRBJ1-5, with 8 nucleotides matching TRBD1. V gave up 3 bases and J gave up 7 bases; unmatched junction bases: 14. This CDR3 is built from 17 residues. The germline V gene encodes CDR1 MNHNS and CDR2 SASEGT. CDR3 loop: CASSEGTGLLAVQPQHF. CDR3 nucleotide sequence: TGTGCCAGCAGTGAGGGGACAGGCCTCCTGGCGGTCCAGCCCCAGCATTTT.

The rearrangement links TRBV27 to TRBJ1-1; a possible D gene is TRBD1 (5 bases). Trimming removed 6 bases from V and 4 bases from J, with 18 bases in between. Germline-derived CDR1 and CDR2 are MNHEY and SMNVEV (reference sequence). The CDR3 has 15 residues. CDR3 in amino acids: CASSYNRQPPTEAFF. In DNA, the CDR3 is TGTGCCAGCAGCTATAACCGACAGCCCCCCACTGAAGCTTTCTTT.

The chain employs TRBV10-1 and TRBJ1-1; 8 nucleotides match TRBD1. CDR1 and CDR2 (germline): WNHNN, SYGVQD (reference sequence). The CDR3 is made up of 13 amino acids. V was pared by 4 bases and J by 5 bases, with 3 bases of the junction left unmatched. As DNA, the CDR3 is TGCGCCAGCAGTGGACAGGGGATGACTGAAGCTTTCTTT. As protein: CASSGQGMTEAFF.

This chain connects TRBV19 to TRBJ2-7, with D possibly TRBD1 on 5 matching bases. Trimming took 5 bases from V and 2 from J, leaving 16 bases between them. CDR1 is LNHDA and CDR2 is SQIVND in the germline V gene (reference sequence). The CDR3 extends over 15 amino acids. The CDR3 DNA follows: TGTGCCAGTAGTGGGGCCCCCGGACCTCCCTACGAGCAGTACTTC. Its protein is CASSGAPGPPYEQYF.

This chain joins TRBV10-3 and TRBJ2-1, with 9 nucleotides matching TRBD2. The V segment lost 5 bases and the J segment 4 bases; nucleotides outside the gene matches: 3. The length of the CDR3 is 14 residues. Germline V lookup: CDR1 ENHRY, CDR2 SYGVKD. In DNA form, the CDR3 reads TGTGCCATCAGTAGCGGGGGGCAGTACAATGAGCAGTTCTTC. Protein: CAISSGGQYNEQFF.

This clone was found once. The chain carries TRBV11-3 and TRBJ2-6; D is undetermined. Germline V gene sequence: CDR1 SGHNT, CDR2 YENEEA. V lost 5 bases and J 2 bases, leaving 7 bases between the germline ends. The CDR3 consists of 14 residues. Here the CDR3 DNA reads TGTGCCAGCAGCACGAGTGCTGGGGCCAACGTCCTGACTTTC. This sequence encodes CASSTSAGANVLTF. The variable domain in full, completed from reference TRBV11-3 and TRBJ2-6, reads EAGVVQSPRYKIIEKKQPVAFWCNPISGHNTLYWYLQNLGQGPELLIRYENEEAVDDSQLPKDRFSAERLKGVDSTLKIQPAELGDSAVYLCASSTSAGANVLTFGAGSRLTVL.

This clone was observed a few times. The CDR3 protein is CASSLPPGLAGGSNTGELFF. The CDR3 region has the DNA TGTGCCAGCAGCTTACCCCCGGGACTAGCGGGGGGGTCGAACACCGGGGAGCTGTTTTTT. V and J are TRBV7-3 and TRBJ2-2; 16 bases map to TRBD2. Per the germline V gene, CDR1 is SGHTA and CDR2 is FQGTGA. The CDR3 contains 20 residues. Trimming at V came to 2 bases and at J to 0 bases, leaving 6 bases not matched to a gene.

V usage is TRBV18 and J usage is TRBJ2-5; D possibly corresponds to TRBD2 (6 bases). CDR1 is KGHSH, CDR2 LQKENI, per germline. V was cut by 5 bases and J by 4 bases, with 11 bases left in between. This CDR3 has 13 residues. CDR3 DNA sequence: TGTGCCAGCTCATCTCAGGGAGGAGAGACCCAGTACTTC. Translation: CASSSQGGETQYF.

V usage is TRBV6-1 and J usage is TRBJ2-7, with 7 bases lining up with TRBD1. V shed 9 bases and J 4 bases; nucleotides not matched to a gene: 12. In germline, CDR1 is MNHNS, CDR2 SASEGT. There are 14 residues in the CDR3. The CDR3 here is CASVVATGFYEQYF. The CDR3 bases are TGTGCCAGTGTGGTGGCGACAGGGTTTTACGAGCAGTACTTC.

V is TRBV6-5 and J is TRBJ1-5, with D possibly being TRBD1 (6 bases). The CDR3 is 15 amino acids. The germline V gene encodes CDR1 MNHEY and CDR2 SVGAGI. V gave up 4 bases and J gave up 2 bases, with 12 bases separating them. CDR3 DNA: TGTGCCAGCAGTTCCTCAGGGGTTGGCAATCAGCCCCAGCATTTT. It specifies CASSSSGVGNQPQHF.